These 7 T cell receptor beta chains were sequenced from one sample in a study of patients and donors after allogeneic stem cell transplantation. TCRdb recomputed calls from the RT-PCR reads with MiXCR, one row per CDR3 protein. The sample carries about 160,000 distinct CDR3 sequences, nearly 25% recorded once. The sample taken for sequencing was blood, either unsorted or a sorted T cell fraction (not recorded which). These receptors all come from a human donor who was either an allogeneic HSCT recipient or a stem cell or donor lymphocyte infusion donor (not recorded which). It is not recorded whose cells these are; they may come from a transplant donor.

The chain joins TRBV27 to TRBJ2-1; D may match TRBD1 or TRBD2 (6 bases each). The V end was cut by 8 bases, the J end by 3 bases, with 17 bases between. CDR3 length: 15 residues. Germline-derived CDR1 and CDR2 are MNHEY and SMNVEV (reference sequence). Written as DNA, the CDR3 is TGTGCCAGCTCGTACAGAGAGGGGGGCTACAATGAGCAGTTCTTC. It translates to CASSYREGGYNEQFF.

This clonotype was observed a single time. The chain recombines TRBV29-1 with TRBJ2-3; D may be TRBD2 (6 bases). V lost 7 bases and J 6 bases, leaving 14 bases between the germline ends. Germline CDR1 is SQVTM and CDR2 is ANQGSEA. This CDR3 is built from 12 residues. The CDR3 sequence is CSAPRAGDTQYF. CDR3 nucleotides: TGCAGCGCCCCCAGGGCGGGGGATACGCAGTATTTT.

CDR3 region: CASSLGDPGRTQYF. In nucleotides, the CDR3 is TGTGCCAGCAGTTTAGGGGACCCCGGGAGGACGCAGTATTTT. The V call is TRBV12-3 or TRBV12-4, the J call TRBJ2-3, with 7 bases that match TRBD2. The trim removed 1 base at V and 9 bases at J, leaving 7 bases unmatched. There are 14 residues in the CDR3.

The table lists this clonotype with a few counts. The genes are TRBV5-1 and TRBJ1-6, with TRBD1 matching over 9 bases. This CDR3 region has 14 residues. The trim removed 0 bases at V and 13 bases at J, leaving 5 bases unmatched. The germline V gene encodes CDR1 SGHRS and CDR2 YFSETQ. The CDR3 sequence: CASSLEGTGFPLHF. The CDR3 nucleotides are TGCGCCAGCAGCTTGGAAGGGACAGGGTTTCCCCTCCACTTT. Full variable domain (rest looked up from reference TRBV5-1 and TRBJ1-6): KAGVTQTPRYLIKTRGQQVTLSCSPISGHRSVSWYQQTPGQGLQFLFEYFSETQRNKGNFPGRFSGRQFSNSRSEMNVSTLELGDSALYLCASSLEGTGFPLHFGNGTRLTVT.

This rearrangement joins TRBV9 to TRBJ1-6, with 12 bases aligning to TRBD1. The CDR3 is 17 amino acids. Germline CDR1 is SGDLS and CDR2 is YYNGEE. V lost 3 bases and J lost 9; bases outside the gene matches: 10. For the CDR3, the DNA is TGTGCCAGCAGCGACCGGGACAGGGGGCCGCGAATTTCACCCCTCCACTTT. Encoded protein: CASSDRDRGPRISPLHF.

Of note for this clonotype: A read error is possible here, since a much larger clone lies one base away. The chain has TRBV11-2 and TRBJ1-5; D is ambiguous. This CDR3 region has 13 residues. Germline loops: CDR1 SGHAT, CDR2 FQNNGV. This chain's CDR3 is CAGSLDSNQPQHF. The CDR3 DNA reads as TGTGCCGGCAGCTTAGATAGCAATCAGCCCCAGCATTTT.

This clonotype occurred many times. CDR3 coding DNA: TGTGCCAGCACCCGAAGGGACAGCAATCAGCCCCAGCATTTT. Its protein product is CASTRRDSNQPQHF. The chain uses TRBV12-3 or TRBV12-4 and TRBJ1-5, with a weak D call TRBD1 (5 bases). The V end was cut by 7 bases, the J end by 1 base, with 11 bases between. The CDR3 length is 14 residues.